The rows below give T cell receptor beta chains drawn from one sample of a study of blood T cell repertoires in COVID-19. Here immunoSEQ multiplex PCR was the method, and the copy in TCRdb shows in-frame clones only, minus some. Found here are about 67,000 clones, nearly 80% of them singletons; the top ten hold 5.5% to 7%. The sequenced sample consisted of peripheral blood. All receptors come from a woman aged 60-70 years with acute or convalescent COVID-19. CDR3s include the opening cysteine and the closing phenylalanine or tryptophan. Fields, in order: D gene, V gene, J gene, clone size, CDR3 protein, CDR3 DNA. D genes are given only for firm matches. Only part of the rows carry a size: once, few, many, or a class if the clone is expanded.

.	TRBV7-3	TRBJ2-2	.	CASSSSVPGELFF	TGTGCCAGCAGCTCCTCGGTCCCAGGGGAGCTGTTTTTT
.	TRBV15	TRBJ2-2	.	CATSEANELFF	TGTGCCACCAGCGAGGCCAACGAGCTGTTTTTT
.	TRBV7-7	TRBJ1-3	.	CASSLSPPGAGNTIYF	TGTGCTAGCAGCTTATCCCCCCCTGGGGCAGGAAACACCATATATTTT
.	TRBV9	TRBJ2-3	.	CASSPRGLAITDTQYF	TGTGCCAGCAGCCCCAGAGGGCTAGCGATCACAGATACGCAGTATTTT
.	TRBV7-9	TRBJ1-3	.	CASSAQAGTGNTIYF	TGTGCCAGCAGCGCCCAGGCAGGGACAGGAAACACCATATATTTT
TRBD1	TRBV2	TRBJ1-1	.	CASGQGLVHTEAFF	TGTGCCAGCGGACAGGGTCTTGTGCACACTGAAGCTTTCTTT
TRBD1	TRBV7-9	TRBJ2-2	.	CASRVGQGRELFF	TGTGCCAGCAGGGTCGGACAGGGAAGGGAGCTGTTTTTT
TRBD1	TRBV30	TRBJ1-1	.	CAWGQAIYTEAFF	TGTGCCTGGGGACAGGCTATCTACACTGAAGCTTTCTTT
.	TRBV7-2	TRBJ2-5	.	CASSFNRVETQYF	TGTGCCAGCAGCTTTAACAGGGTAGAGACCCAGTACTTC
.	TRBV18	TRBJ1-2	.	CASSPSTGTPGGYTF	TGTGCCAGCTCACCTTCGACAGGTACGCCGGGTGGCTACACCTTC
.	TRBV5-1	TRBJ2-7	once	CASSLMGDYEQYF	TGCGCCAGCAGCTTGATGGGAGACTACGAGCAGTACTTC
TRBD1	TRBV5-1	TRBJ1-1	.	CASLRGQGATEAFF	TGCGCCAGCCTTCGGGGACAGGGGGCGACTGAAGCTTTCTTT
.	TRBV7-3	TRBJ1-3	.	CASSGDAAGNTIYF	TGTGCCAGCTCAGGGGACGCCGCTGGAAACACCATATATTTT
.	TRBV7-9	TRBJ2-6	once	CASLDNSGANVLTF	TGTGCCAGCTTAGACAACTCTGGGGCCAACGTCCTGACTTTC
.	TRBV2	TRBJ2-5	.	CASSLEETQYF	TGTGCCAGCAGTTTAGAAGAGACCCAGTACTTC
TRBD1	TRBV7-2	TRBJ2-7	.	CASSLIHGTGVNEQYF	TGTGCCAGCAGCTTAATTCACGGGACAGGGGTGAACGAGCAGTACTTC
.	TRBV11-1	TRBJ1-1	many	CASSLRQGSSEAFF	TGTGCCAGCAGCTTAAGGCAGGGAAGTTCTGAAGCTTTCTTT
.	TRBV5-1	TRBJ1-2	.	CASAAVMASYGYTF	TGCGCCAGCGCCGCCGTAATGGCCTCCTATGGCTACACCTTC
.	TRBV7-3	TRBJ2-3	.	CASSYLTDLTDTQYF	TGTGCCAGCAGCTACTTGACAGACCTTACAGATACGCAGTATTTT
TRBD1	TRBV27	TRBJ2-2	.	CAVGDRILNANTGELFF	TGTGCCGTGGGGGACAGGATTCTAAACGCGAACACCGGGGAGCTGTTTTTT
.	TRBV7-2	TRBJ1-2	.	CASSATGQGRYGYTF	TGTGCCAGCAGCGCCACCGGGCAGGGGCGCTATGGCTACACCTTC
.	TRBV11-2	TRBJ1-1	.	CASSQDTMNTEAFF	TGTGCCAGCAGCCAGGACACGATGAACACTGAAGCTTTCTTT
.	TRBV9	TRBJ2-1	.	CASSATGINEQFF	TGTGCCAGCAGCGCCACAGGGATCAATGAGCAGTTCTTC
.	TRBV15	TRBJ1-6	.	CATSTHRVLNNSPLHF	TGTGCCACCAGCACCCACAGGGTTCTTAATAATTCACCCCTCCACTTT
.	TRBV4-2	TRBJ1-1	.	CASSQELQYEAFF	TGTGCCAGCAGCCAAGAGTTACAGTACGAAGCTTTCTTT
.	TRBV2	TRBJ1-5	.	CASSDTGWNQPQHF	TGTGCCAGCAGTGATACAGGGTGGAATCAGCCCCAGCATTTT
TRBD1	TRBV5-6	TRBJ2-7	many	CASGSGTGWYEQYF	TGTGCCAGCGGAAGCGGGACAGGGTGGTACGAGCAGTACTTC
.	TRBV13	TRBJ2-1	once	CASSIRGNEQFF	TGTGCCAGCAGTATCAGGGGCAATGAGCAGTTCTTC
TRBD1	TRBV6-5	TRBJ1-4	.	CASRHGQGDEKLFF	TGTGCCAGCAGACACGGACAGGGCGACGAAAAACTGTTTTTT
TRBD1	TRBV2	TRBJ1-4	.	CASKKQGGTNEKLFF	TGTGCCAGCAAGAAACAGGGGGGGACTAATGAAAAACTGTTTTTT
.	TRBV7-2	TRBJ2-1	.	CASSLEVGSSYNEQFF	TGTGCCAGCAGCTTAGAAGTTGGGAGCTCCTACAATGAGCAGTTCTTC
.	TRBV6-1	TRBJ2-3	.	CASSEESISRGADTQYF	TGTGCCAGCAGTGAAGAGTCGATTAGCCGGGGGGCGGATACGCAGTATTTT
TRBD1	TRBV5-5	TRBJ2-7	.	CASSQGGTGTWEQYF	TGTGCCAGCAGCCAAGGGGGGACAGGAACTTGGGAGCAGTACTTC
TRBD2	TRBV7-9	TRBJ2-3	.	CASSPLWDLAGARDTQYF	TGTGCCAGCAGCCCGCTGTGGGACTTAGCGGGGGCAAGGGATACGCAGTATTTT
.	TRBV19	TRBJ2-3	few	CAAGSSGTDTQYF	TGTGCCGCAGGGTCTTCGGGCACAGATACGCAGTATTTT
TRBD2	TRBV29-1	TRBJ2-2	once	CSVGTSANTGELFF	TGCAGCGTAGGGACTAGCGCTAACACCGGGGAGCTGTTTTTT
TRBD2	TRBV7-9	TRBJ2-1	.	CASSSQTSGGSEQFF	TGTGCCAGCAGCTCTCAGACTAGCGGGGGGTCTGAGCAGTTCTTC
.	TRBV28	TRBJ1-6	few	CASSLFREGNSPLHF	TGTGCCAGCAGTTTATTCCGTGAGGGAAATTCACCCCTCCACTTT
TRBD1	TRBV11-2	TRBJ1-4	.	CASRRTGGEEKLFF	TGTGCCAGCAGACGTACAGGGGGCGAGGAAAAACTGTTTTTT
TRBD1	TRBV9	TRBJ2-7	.	CASSHGTGGYEQYF	TGTGCCAGCAGTCACGGGACAGGGGGCTACGAGCAGTACTTC
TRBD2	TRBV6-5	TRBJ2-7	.	CASSFSRRGEQYF	TGTGCCAGCAGTTTCAGCCGGCGGGGGGAGCAGTACTTC
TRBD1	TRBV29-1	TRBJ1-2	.	CSVGRQGAAGYTF	TGCAGCGTTGGCCGACAGGGGGCCGCTGGCTACACCTTC
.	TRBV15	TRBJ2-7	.	CATSLAGEQYF	TGTGCCACCAGCCTAGCTGGCGAGCAGTACTTC
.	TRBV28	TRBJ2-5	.	CASSFSNTKTQYF	TGTGCCAGCAGTTTCTCAAACACAAAGACCCAGTACTTC
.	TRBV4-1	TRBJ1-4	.	CASSLGGAVNEKLFF	TGCGCCAGCAGCCTTGGGGGCGCGGTTAATGAAAAACTGTTTTTT
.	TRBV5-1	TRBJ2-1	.	CASSLGQVQAGEQFF	TGCGCCAGCAGCTTGGGGCAGGTCCAGGCGGGTGAGCAGTTCTTC
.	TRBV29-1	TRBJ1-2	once	CSVGGKFYGYTF	TGCAGCGTGGGGGGTAAATTCTATGGCTACACCTTC
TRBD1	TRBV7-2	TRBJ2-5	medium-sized	CASSSTGGQETQYF	TGTGCCAGCAGTTCCACAGGGGGACAAGAGACCCAGTACTTC
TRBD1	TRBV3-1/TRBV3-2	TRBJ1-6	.	CASSPGQGENSPLHF	TGTGCCAGCAGCCCAGGACAGGGGGAGAATTCACCCCTCCACTTT
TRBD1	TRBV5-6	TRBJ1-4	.	CASSLGLLGTGNEKLFF	TGTGCCAGCAGCTTGGGACTCTTGGGGACAGGGAATGAAAAACTGTTTTTT